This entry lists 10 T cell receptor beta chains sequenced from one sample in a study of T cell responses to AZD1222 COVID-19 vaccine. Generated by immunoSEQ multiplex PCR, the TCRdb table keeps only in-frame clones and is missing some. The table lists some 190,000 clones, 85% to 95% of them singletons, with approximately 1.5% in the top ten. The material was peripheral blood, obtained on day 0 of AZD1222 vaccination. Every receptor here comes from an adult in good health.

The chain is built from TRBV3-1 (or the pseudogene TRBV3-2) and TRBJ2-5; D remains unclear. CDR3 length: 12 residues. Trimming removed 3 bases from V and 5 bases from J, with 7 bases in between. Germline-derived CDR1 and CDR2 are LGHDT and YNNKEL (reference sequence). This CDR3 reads CASSQVFETQYF. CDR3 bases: TGTGCCAGCAGCCAGGTTTTTGAGACCCAGTACTTC.

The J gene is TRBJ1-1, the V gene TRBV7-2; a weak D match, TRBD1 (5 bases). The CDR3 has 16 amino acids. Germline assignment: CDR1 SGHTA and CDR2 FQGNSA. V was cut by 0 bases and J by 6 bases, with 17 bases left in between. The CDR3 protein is CASSLAQPGAGSEAFF. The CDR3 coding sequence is TGTGCCAGCAGCTTAGCGCAGCCCGGGGCGGGATCTGAAGCTTTCTTT.

The chain's CDR3 is CAWITRSHTQYF. In nucleotides, the CDR3 is TGTGCCTGGATTACTAGGAGCCATACGCAGTATTTT. The chain is built from TRBV30 and TRBJ2-3, with D tentatively TRBD2 (5 bases). The V end was cut by 4 bases, the J end by 7 bases, with 12 bases between. The germline gives CDR1 GTSNPN, CDR2 SVGIG (reference sequence). CDR3 length: 12 residues.

CDR3 sequence: CASSLAPGYDYGYTF. In DNA form, the CDR3 reads TGCGCCAGCAGCTTGGCCCCAGGGTACGACTATGGCTACACCTTC. The chain is built from TRBV5-1 and TRBJ1-2, with a possible D match to TRBD1 (5 bases). This CDR3 region has 15 residues. Germline CDR1 SGHRS, CDR2 YFSETQ. V was cut by 0 bases and J by 3 bases, with 12 bases left in between.

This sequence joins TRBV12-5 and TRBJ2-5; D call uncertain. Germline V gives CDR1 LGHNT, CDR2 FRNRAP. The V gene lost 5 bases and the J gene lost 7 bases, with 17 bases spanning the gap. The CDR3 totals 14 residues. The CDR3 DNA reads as TGTGCTAGTGGTCCCCCTCGGACGGATGGGACCCAGTACTTC. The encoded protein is CASGPPRTDGTQYF.

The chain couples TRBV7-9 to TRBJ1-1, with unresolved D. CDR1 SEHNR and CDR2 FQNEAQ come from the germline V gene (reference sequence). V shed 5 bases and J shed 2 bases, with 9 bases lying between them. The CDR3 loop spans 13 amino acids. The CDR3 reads CASSPPANTEAFF. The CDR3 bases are TGTGCCAGCAGCCCCCCCGCCAACACTGAAGCTTTCTTT.

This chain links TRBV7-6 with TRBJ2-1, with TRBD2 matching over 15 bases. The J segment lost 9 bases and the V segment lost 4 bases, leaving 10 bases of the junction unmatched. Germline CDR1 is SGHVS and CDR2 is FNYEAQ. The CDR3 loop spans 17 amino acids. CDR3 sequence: CASSSRTSGGGSSEQFF. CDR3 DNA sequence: TGTGCCAGCAGCTCCCGGACTAGCGGGGGGGGGAGTAGTGAGCAGTTCTTC.

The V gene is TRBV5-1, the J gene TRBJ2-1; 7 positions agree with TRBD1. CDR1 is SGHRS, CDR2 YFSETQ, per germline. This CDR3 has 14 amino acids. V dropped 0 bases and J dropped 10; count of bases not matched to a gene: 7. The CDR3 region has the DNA TGCGCCAGCAGCTTGGCGGCAGGGGGTGGGGAGCAGTTCTTC. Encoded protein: CASSLAAGGGEQFF.

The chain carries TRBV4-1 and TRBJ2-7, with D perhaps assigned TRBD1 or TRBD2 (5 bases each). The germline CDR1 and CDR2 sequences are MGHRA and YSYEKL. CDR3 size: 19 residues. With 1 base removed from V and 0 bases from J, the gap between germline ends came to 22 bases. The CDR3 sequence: CASSQVPGFSSGTSYEQYF. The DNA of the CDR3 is TGCGCCAGCAGCCAAGTCCCGGGCTTTTCTTCCGGGACCTCCTACGAGCAGTACTTC.

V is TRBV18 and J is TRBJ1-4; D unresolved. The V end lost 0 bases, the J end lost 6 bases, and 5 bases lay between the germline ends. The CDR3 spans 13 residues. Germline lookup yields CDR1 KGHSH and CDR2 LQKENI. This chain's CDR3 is CASSPPEDEKLFF. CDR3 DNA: TGTGCCAGCTCACCACCGGAGGATGAAAAACTGTTTTTT.